Shown below are 24 T cell receptor gamma chains from a single sample sequenced in a study of Vδ1+ human thymocytes. RNA was extracted from the cells and then reverse transcribed. Pooled V-gene forward primers with one constant-region reverse primer generated the CDR3 amplicons by multiplex PCR. TCRdb re-called the multiplex PCR reads through CATT. The data contain about 6,500 gamma-chain clones, around two fifths of them singletons. No antigen has been identified for these receptors. General study findings and limits: Thymic TRG and TRD repertoires appeared highly polyclonal.

The sequencing input was Vdelta1+ gamma-delta thymocytes from the thymus. Subset given: FACS-sorted CD3+ TCRalphabeta- TCRVdelta1+ TCRVdelta2- thymocytes. These receptors were obtained from a boy in the first two years of life who had congenital heart surgery.

Called V gene: TRGV2; the J gene was not called. The CDR3 has 9 residues. Per the germline V gene, CDR1 is EGSNGY and CDR2 is YDSYNSKV. DNA of the CDR3: TGTGCCACCTGGGACCCCCGGGTCTTT. This codes for CATWDPRVF.

The chain uses TRGV5 and TRGJ1 or TRGJ2. TCRdb offers no J gene call, so here the DNA was matched to germline to obtain one. Unmatched junction bases numbered 5, after V lost 3 bases and J lost 3 bases. Per germline, CDR1 VINAFY and CDR2 YDVSNSKD. CDR3 length: 13 residues. The CDR3 here is CATWDGLYYKKLF. The DNA of the CDR3 is TGTGCCACCTGGGACGGACTTTATTATAAGAAACTCTTT.

The V gene corresponds to TRGV5; no J gene was called. The CDR3 is 13 amino acids. Germline V gene data show CDR1 as VINAFY and CDR2 as YDVSNSKD. The CDR3 reads CATWDRPKEVELF. The CDR3 bases are TGTGCCACCTGGGACAGGCCTAAAGAGGTCGAACTCTTT.

This clone was counted between two and nine times. V gene TRGV9 combines with J gene TRGJ1 or TRGJ2. Germline V lookup: CDR1 GITISATS, CDR2 ISYDGTV (reference sequence). V lost 0 bases and J lost 5; bases outside the gene matches: 10. This CDR3 region has 15 residues. The CDR3 DNA follows: TGTGCCTTGTGGGAGGTGGATGGTCGCGATTATAAGAAACTCTTT. This gives the protein CALWEVDGRDYKKLF.

This clone is deemed medium-sized. J is TRGJ1 or TRGJ2 and V is TRGV5. V shed 2 bases and J 0 bases; nucleotides not matched to a gene: 1. Germline CDR1 reads VINAFY; CDR2 reads YDVSNSKD. This CDR3 region has 13 residues. The CDR3: CATWDTNYYKKLF. The CDR3 region has the DNA TGTGCCACCTGGGACACGAATTATTATAAGAAACTCTTT.

J is TRGJ1 or TRGJ2 and V is TRGV4. This CDR3 is built from 14 residues. Germline V gene lookup returns CDR1 EGSTGY and CDR2 YDSYTSSV. J was trimmed by 3 bases and V by 1 base; bases with no gene match: 6. The chain's CDR3 is CATWDGKLYYKKLF. The DNA for the CDR3 is TGTGCCACCTGGGATGGTAAACTTTATTATAAGAAACTCTTT.

This clone has a handful of counts. V and J are TRGV8 and TRGJP2. V trimming: 5 bases; J trimming: 2 bases; junction bases outside the gene matches: 5. Germline lookup yields CDR1 VENAVY and CDR2 YDSYNSRV. There are 14 residues in the CDR3. The DNA of the CDR3 is TGTGCCACCTGGGTAAACAGTAGTGATTGGATCAAGACGTTT. Residues: CATWVNSSDWIKTF.

J is TRGJ1 or TRGJ2 and V is TRGV3. Germline matching of the DNA provided the J gene here, since TCRdb leaves it blank. V gave up 3 bases and J gave up 5 bases; unmatched junction bases: 10. CDR3 length equals 14 residues. Germline-derived CDR1 and CDR2 are VTNTFY and YDVSTARD (reference sequence). The CDR3 nucleotides are TGTGCCACCTGGGACCCCATAAGGGATTATAAGAAACTCTTT. It encodes CATWDPIRDYKKLF.

The chain is built from TRGV5 and TRGJ1 or TRGJ2. Germline matching of the DNA provided the J gene here, since TCRdb leaves it blank. CDR1 is VINAFY and CDR2 is YDVSNSKD in the germline V gene. The length of the CDR3 is 11 residues. J gave up 5 bases and V 12 bases, and 10 bases lay outside the gene matches. CDR3: CAFWGHYKKLF. As DNA, the CDR3 is TGTGCCTTTTGGGGTCATTATAAGAAACTCTTT.

The genes are TRGV5 and TRGJ1 or TRGJ2. Since TCRdb gives no J gene, matching the DNA to germline was used here to assign it. Germline lookup yields CDR1 VINAFY and CDR2 YDVSNSKD. The CDR3 totals 11 residues. Trimming cost V 3 bases and J 9 bases; bases outside gene matches: 5. In DNA form, the CDR3 reads TGTGCCACCTGGGACGATAGTAAGAAACTCTTT. This codes for CATWDDSKKLF.

The chain carries TRGV9 and TRGJ1 or TRGJ2. Matching the DNA to germline supplied the J gene, which TCRdb does not give. Germline CDR1 reads GITISATS; CDR2 reads ISYDGTV (reference sequence). Trimming took 2 bases from V and 9 from J; bases not matched to a gene: 7. The CDR3 extends over 12 amino acids. The CDR3 sequence: CALWEGISKKLF. The DNA of the CDR3 is TGTGCCTTGTGGGAGGGGATATCTAAGAAACTCTTT.

Here the J gene is TRGJ1 or TRGJ2 and the V gene is not called. The CDR3 runs 13 residues. The CDR3 DNA is TGTGCCTTGTGGGAGGTTCTTTATTATAAGAAACTCTTT. Encoded protein: CALWEVLYYKKLF.

The chain has TRGV4 and TRGJ1 or TRGJ2. V lost 2 bases to trimming and J lost 9 bases; unmatched junction nucleotides: 7. Germline loops: CDR1 EGSTGY, CDR2 YDSYTSSV. CDR3 length: 12 residues. This CDR3 is CATWDVSPKKLF. CDR3 in DNA: TGTGCCACCTGGGATGTGTCGCCTAAGAAACTCTTT.

J is TRGJ1 or TRGJ2 and V is TRGV3. Germline V gene data show CDR1 as VTNTFY and CDR2 as YDVSTARD (reference sequence). Trimming cost V 0 bases and J 5 bases; bases outside gene matches: 4. The CDR3 spans 13 residues. CDR3 sequence (DNA): TGTGCCACCTGGGACAGGCCTAATTATAAGAAACTCTTT. Its translation: CATWDRPNYKKLF.

This chain connects TRGV4 to TRGJ1 or TRGJ2. TCRdb records no J gene; here it was assigned by comparing the DNA to germline. Germline V gives CDR1 EGSTGY, CDR2 YDSYTSSV. J gave up 5 bases and V 0 bases, and 4 bases lay outside the gene matches. The CDR3 sequence is 13 residues long. The CDR3 reads CATWDGQDYKKLF. DNA for the CDR3: TGTGCCACCTGGGATGGGCAGGATTATAAGAAACTCTTT.

The chain combines TRGV4 with TRGJ1 or TRGJ2. The J gene, absent from TCRdb, was called here by matching the DNA to germline. V gave up 2 bases and J gave up 7 bases; unmatched junction bases: 5. Germline assignment: CDR1 EGSTGY and CDR2 YDSYTSSV. This CDR3 region has 12 residues. DNA for the CDR3: TGTGCCACCTGGGATGTCTGGTATAAGAAACTCTTT. Protein sequence: CATWDVWYKKLF.

With regard to this clone: This may come from a read error, since a much larger clone is one base off. The chain employs TRGV8 and TRGJ1 or TRGJ2. In the absence of a J gene in TCRdb, the DNA was matched to germline to assign it here. In germline, CDR1 is VENAVY, CDR2 YDSYNSRV. The CDR3 contains 12 residues. V lost 5 bases and J lost 1; bases outside the gene matches: 2. The CDR3 bases are TGTGCCACCTGGGCCAATTATTATAAGAAACTCTTT. It specifies CATWANYYKKLF.

This clone was seen a single time. V gene TRGV5 combines with J gene TRGJ1 or TRGJ2. As TCRdb names no J gene, one was assigned here on the basis of a DNA match to germline. This CDR3 has 15 amino acids. V was clipped by 0 bases and J by 0 bases; unmatched bases: 5. Germline lookup yields CDR1 VINAFY and CDR2 YDVSNSKD. The CDR3 DNA is TGTGCCACCTGGGACAGGCCTTGGAATTATTATAAGAAACTCTTT. This translates into CATWDRPWNYYKKLF.

The chain combines TRGV3 with TRGJ1 or TRGJ2. V lost 0 bases to trimming and J lost 0 bases; unmatched junction nucleotides: 5. This CDR3 is 15 amino acids long. Germline loops: CDR1 VTNTFY, CDR2 YDVSTARD (reference sequence). The CDR3 region has the DNA TGTGCCACCTGGGACAGGCCTAAGAATTATTATAAGAAACTCTTT. This codes for CATWDRPKNYYKKLF.

This rearrangement joins TRGV5 to TRGJ1 or TRGJ2. In the absence of a J gene in TCRdb, the DNA was matched to germline to assign it here. Germline V CDR1 and CDR2: VINAFY, YDVSNSKD. J was trimmed by 8 bases and V by 0 bases; bases with no gene match: 7. The CDR3 sequence is 13 residues long. The CDR3: CATWDRVGNKKLF. The DNA for the CDR3 is TGTGCCACCTGGGACAGGGTAGGGAATAAGAAACTCTTT.

The J gene is TRGJ1 or TRGJ2, the V gene TRGV3. TCRdb carries no J gene annotation; the J gene was assigned here by matching the DNA with germline. CDR1 VTNTFY and CDR2 YDVSTARD come from the germline V gene (reference sequence). CDR3 length equals 15 residues. The junction had 9 bases not matched to a gene; V was cut back by 1 base and J by 3 bases. CDR3 sequence reads: CATWDSPRAYYKKLF. In DNA form, the CDR3 reads TGTGCCACCTGGGACAGCCCACGGGCTTATTATAAGAAACTCTTT.

This clone was detected only a few times. The chain links TRGV4 to TRGJ1 or TRGJ2. Trimming removed 0 bases from V and 4 bases from J; junction bases left unmatched: 15. This CDR3 has 17 amino acids. Germline V gene lookup returns CDR1 EGSTGY and CDR2 YDSYTSSV. CDR3 coding DNA: TGTGCCACCTGGGATGGGCCAACTCGGGGTTCCTATTATAAGAAACTCTTT. As protein: CATWDGPTRGSYYKKLF.

V usage is TRGV8 and J usage is TRGJ1 or TRGJ2. Here the J gene came from matching the DNA to germline, since TCRdb omits it. The CDR3 spans 14 residues. Unmatched junction bases numbered 5, after V lost 3 bases and J lost 0 bases. Germline CDR1 and CDR2: VENAVY and YDSYNSRV. DNA of the CDR3: TGTGCCACCTGGGATTCGCCGAATTATTATAAGAAACTCTTT. Translation: CATWDSPNYYKKLF.

No V gene was called, and the J gene is TRGJ1 or TRGJ2. CDR3 length: 15 amino acids. CDR3: CATCDRPLNYYKKLF. The CDR3 DNA reads as TGTGCCACCTGTGACAGGCCCTTGAATTATTATAAGAAACTCTTT.